This T cell receptor beta chain was retrieved from a study of HIV-infected children after antiretroviral therapy interruption. On the study more broadly: Weeks 0, 48 and 150 were sampled under continuous treatment. Study-wide results and limits: Minor non-naive CD45RA+ populations, like EMRA or stem memory, might contaminate naive sorts.

CDR3 size: 16 residues. The J segment lost 4 bases and the V segment lost 3 bases, leaving 10 bases of the junction unmatched. The germline gives CDR1 DFQATT, CDR2 SNEGSKA (reference sequence). This clonotype was seen many times. The target antigen is unknown. Treatment indicated: PENTA 11 planned treatment interruption arm or continuous ART arm. Samples needed at least 5 million viable cryopreserved PBMCs. The TCR library was built from RNA with a 3' RACE protocol and unique molecular identifiers. TCRdb re-called the 3' RACE reads with MiXCR, one entry per CDR3 protein. The data show 15,000 to 17,000 distinct CDR3 sequences, less than 4% seen once.

This TCR came from a child aged 2-17 years with HIV. The sequencing used CD45RA+ CD4+ T cells from PBMCs, collected from a donor given antiretroviral therapy, either interrupted or continuous. Noted subset: naive CD4+ CD45RA+ CD45RO- T cells. The rearrangement uses TRBV20-1 and TRBJ1-5; TRBD1 matches at 9 bases. Here the CDR3 DNA reads TGCAGTGCTAGTATCCTTGGACAGGGGACAAATCAGCCCCAGCATTTT. It specifies CSASILGQGTNQPQHF.